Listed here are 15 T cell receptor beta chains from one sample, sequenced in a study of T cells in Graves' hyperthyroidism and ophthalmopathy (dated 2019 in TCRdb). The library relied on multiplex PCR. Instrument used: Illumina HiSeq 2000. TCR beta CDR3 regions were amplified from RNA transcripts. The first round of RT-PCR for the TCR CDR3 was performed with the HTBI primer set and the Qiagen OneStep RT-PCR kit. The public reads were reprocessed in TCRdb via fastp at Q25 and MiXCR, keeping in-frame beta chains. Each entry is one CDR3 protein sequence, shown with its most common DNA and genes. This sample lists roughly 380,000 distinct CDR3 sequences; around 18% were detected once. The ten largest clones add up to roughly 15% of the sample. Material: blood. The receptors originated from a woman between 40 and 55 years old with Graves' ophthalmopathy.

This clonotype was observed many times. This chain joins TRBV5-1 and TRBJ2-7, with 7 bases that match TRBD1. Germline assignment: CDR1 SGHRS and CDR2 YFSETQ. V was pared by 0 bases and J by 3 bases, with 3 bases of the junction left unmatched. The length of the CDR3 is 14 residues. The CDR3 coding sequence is TGCGCCAGCAGCTTGGGACAGGGCAACTACGAGCAGTACTTC. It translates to CASSLGQGNYEQYF.

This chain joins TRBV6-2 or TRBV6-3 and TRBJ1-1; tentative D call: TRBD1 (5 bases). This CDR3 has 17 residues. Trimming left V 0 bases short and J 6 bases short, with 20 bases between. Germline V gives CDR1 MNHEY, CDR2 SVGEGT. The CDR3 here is CASSYSTIQGRSAEAFF. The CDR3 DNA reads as TGTGCCAGCAGTTACTCGACAATTCAGGGAAGAAGCGCTGAAGCTTTCTTT.

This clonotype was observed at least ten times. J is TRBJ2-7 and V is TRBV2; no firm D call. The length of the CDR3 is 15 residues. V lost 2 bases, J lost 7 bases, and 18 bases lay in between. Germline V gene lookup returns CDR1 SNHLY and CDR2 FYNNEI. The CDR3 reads CASSELGMAAREQYF. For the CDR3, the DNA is TGTGCCAGCAGTGAATTAGGGATGGCGGCGAGGGAGCAGTACTTC.

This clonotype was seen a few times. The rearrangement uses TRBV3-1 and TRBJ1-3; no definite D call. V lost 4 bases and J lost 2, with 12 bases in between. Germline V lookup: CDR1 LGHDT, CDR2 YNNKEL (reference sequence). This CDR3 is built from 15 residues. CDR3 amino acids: CASSRAVLPGNTIYF. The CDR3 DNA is TGTGCCAGCAGCCGGGCAGTTCTTCCTGGAAACACCATATATTTT. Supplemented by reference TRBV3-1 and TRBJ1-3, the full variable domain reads DTAVSQTPKYLVTQMGNDKSIKCEQNLGHDTMYWYKQDSKKFLKIMFSYNNKELIINETVPNRFSPKSPDKAHLNLHINSLELGDSAVYFCASSRAVLPGNTIYFGEGSWLTVV.

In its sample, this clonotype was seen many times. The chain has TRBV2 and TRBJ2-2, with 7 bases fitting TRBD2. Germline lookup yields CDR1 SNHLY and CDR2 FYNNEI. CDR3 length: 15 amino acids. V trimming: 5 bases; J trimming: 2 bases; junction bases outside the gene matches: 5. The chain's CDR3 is CASSTSAFNTGELFF. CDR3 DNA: TGTGCCAGCAGTACTAGCGCCTTTAACACCGGGGAGCTGTTTTTT.

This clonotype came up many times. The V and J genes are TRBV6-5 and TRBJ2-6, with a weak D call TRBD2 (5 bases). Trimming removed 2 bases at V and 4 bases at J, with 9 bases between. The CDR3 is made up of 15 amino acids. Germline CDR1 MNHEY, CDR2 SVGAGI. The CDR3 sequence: CASSYGPGGANVLTF. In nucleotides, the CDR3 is TGTGCCAGCAGTTACGGACCGGGAGGGGCCAACGTCCTGACTTTC.

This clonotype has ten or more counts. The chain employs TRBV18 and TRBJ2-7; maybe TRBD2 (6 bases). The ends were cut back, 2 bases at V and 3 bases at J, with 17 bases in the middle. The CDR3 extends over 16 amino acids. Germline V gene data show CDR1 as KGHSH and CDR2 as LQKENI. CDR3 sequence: CASSPFGTGEGYEQYF. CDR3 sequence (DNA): TGTGCCAGCTCACCATTTGGAACGGGAGAAGGCTACGAGCAGTACTTC.

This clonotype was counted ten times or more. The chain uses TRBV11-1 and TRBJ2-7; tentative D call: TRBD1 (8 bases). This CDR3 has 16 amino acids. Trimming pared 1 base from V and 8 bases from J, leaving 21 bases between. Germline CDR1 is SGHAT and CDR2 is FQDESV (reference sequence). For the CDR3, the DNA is TGTGCCAGCAGCTTAGGGGGGGGCAGGGGGCCCGGAAAGCAGTACTTC. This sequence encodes CASSLGGGRGPGKQYF. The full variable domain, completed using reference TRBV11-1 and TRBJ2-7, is EAEVAQSPRYKITEKSQAVAFWCDPISGHATLYWYRQILGQGPELLVQFQDESVVDDSQLPKDRFSAERLKGVDSTLKIQPAELGDSAMYLCASSLGGGRGPGKQYFGPGTRLTVT.

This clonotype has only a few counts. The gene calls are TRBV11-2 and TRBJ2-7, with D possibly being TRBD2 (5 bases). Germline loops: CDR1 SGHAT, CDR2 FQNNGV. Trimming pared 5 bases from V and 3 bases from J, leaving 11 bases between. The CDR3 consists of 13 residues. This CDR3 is CASSPQRGYEQYF. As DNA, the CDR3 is TGTGCCAGCAGCCCCCAACGGGGCTACGAGCAGTACTTC.

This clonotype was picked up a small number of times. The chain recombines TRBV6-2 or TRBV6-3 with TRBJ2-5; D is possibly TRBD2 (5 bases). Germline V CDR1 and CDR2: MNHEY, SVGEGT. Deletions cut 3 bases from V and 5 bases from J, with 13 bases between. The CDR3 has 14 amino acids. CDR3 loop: CASSYSRGYETQYF. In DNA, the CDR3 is TGTGCCAGCAGTTATAGTCGCGGGTACGAGACCCAGTACTTC.

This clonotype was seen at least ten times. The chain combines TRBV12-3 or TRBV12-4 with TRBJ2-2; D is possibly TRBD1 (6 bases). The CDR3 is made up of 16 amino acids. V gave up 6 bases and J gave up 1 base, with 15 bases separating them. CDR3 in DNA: TGTGCCAGCAGACGCGGACAGCCTTTGAACACCGGGGAGCTGTTTTTT. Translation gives CASRRGQPLNTGELFF.

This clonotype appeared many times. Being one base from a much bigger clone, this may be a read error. The CDR3 is CASSPQGYYGYAF. CDR3 in DNA: TGTGCCAGCAGCCCACAGGGATACTATGGCTACGCCTTC. This chain uses TRBV6-1 with TRBJ1-2; a weak D match, TRBD1 (6 bases). This CDR3 region has 13 residues. Germline CDR1 reads MNHNS; CDR2 reads SASEGT.

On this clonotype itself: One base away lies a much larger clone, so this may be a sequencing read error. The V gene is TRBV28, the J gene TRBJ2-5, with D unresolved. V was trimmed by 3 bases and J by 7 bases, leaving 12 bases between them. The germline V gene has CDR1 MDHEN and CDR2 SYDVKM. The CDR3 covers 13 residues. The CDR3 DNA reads TGTGCCAGCAGTTTCCCCCCCCCCGGGACCCAGTACTTC. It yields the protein CASSFPPPGTQYF.

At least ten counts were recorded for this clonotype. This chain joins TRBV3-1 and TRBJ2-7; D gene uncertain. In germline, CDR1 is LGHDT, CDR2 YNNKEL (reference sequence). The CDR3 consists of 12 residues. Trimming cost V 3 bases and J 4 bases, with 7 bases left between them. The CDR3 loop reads CASSQYRYEQYF. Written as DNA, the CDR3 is TGTGCCAGCAGCCAGTACCGTTACGAGCAGTACTTC.

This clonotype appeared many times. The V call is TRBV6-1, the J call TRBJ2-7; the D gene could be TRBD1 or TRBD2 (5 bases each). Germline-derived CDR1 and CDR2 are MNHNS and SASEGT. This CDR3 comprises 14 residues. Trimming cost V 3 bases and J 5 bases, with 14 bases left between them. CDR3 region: CASSEPGLGDEQYF. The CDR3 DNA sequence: TGTGCCAGCAGTGAGCCGGGGCTTGGGGACGAGCAGTACTTC.